This section outlines one T cell receptor beta chain sequence together with its context. The sample originates from a study of blood T cell repertoires in COVID-19. Study-wide context: Some COVID-19 samples were acute and others convalescent; all came from the United States, Italy and Spain. Sources were T cells, B-cell-depleted T cells, or PBMCs; the material itself was cDNA or gDNA.

TCRdb keeps only in-frame clones here, not all; method: immunoSEQ multiplex PCR. The repertoire holds 100,000 to 150,000 clones, with around 74% as singletons. V lost 6 bases, J lost 6 bases, and 14 bases lay in between. This CDR3 is built from 14 residues. CDR1 and CDR2 (germline): MNHEY, SVGAGI. This clonotype was obtained from a man aged 60-69 years with acute or convalescent COVID-19. This sequence joins TRBV6-5 and TRBJ2-2; tentatively, D is TRBD2 (7 bases). The sample was peripheral blood. The CDR3 nucleotides read TGTGCCAGCAGCCATCCGGGGGGCCCCGGGGAGCTGTTTTTT. Protein sequence: CASSHPGGPGELFF.